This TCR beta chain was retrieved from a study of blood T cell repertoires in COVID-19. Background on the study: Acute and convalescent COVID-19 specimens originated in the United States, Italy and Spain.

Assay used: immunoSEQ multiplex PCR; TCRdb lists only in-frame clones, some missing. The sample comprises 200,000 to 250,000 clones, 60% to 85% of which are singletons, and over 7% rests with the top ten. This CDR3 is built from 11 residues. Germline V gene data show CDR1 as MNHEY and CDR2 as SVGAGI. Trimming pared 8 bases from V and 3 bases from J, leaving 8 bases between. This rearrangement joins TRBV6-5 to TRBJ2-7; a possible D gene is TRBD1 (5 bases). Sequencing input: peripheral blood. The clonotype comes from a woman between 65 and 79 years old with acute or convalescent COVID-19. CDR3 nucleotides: TGTGCCAGCTCAGGGAACTACGAGCAGTACTTC. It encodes CASSGNYEQYF.